This T cell receptor (beta chain) derives from a study of CXCR3-negative and CXCR3-positive naive CD8 T cells. Study context: The study obtained 130 million to 150 million TRB reads, about 1.5 +/- 0.3 million per library. Study findings and constraints: Comparably high diversity was seen in both naive subsets, and much lower diversity in memory CD8+ cells. Naive CXCR3-positive and CXCR3-negative cells shared similar TRBV-TRBJ usage, unlike memory cells. More hydrophobic TRB CDR3s were found in CXCR3-positive naive cells than in CXCR3-negative naive cells.

CDR3 length: 15 amino acids. Germline assignment: CDR1 SGHAT and CDR2 FQNNGV. The libraries of TRB cDNA were constructed through 5' RACE using UMI labels. TCRdb reprocessed the 5' RACE reads and keeps a single row for each CDR3 protein, giving no DNA. This sample's clone table lists about 110,000 distinct CDR3 sequences. Comment on this clonotype: Its antigen is unknown.

This clonotype was obtained from a human donor in good health. Some clones in this sample may be carry-over from other donors' samples. Specimen: naive CXCR3+ CD8+ T cells from blood. The subset: CD45RO-CCR7+CD27+CD95- naive CD8+ T cells expressing CXCR3 (TNR3+). The rearrangement joins TRBV11-2 to TRBJ2-7; TCRdb returns TRBD2, unconfirmable since there is no DNA. The CDR3 sequence is CASSFGWASGAEQYF. Filled out from reference TRBV11-2 and TRBJ2-7, the complete variable domain reads EAGVAQSPRYKIIEKRQSVAFWCNPISGHATLYWYQQILGQGPKLLIQFQNNGVVDDSQLPKDRFSAERLKGVDSTLKIQPAKLEDSAVYLCASSFGWASGAEQYFGPGTRLTVT.